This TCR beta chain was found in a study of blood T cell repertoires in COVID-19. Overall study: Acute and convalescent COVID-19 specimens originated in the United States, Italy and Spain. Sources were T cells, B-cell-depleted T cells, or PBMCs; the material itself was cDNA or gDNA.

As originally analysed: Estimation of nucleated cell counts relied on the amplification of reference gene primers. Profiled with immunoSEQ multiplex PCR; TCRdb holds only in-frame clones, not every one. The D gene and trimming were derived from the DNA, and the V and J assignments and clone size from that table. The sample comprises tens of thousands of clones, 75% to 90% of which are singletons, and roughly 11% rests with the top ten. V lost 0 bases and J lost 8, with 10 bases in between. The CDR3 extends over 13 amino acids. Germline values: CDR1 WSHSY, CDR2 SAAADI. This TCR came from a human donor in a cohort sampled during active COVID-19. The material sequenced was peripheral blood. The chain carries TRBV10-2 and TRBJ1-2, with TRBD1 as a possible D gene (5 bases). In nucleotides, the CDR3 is TGCGCCAGCAGTGAGTCGTCAGGGATGGGCTACACCTTC. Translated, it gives CASSESSGMGYTF.